Sequencing of this T cell receptor beta chain was carried out in a study of human T cells and chemical hapten exposure. Points from the study as a whole: Clustering by CDR3 similarity yielded significantly more large clusters from expanded TCRs than controls.

The time point was: patch test 1, 2 weeks after DPC sensitization. Described treatment: therapeutic diphenylcyclopropenone sensitization with weekly scalp DPC. Concerning this clonotype itself: Its antigen is not identified. One base away lies a much larger clone, so this may be a sequencing read error.

Source study methods: A typical sample had around 90,000 TCRs, with about 20,000 to 700,000 overall. MiXCR, applied by TCRdb to the RACE reads, yields one record per CDR3 protein. What appears here as the V and J calls and clone size reflects TCRdb's work, not the paper's. The profile shows about 83,000 distinct CDR3 sequences, 6% to 9% of them singletons. CDR1 is MNHEY, CDR2 SVGAGI, per germline. The V and J ends lost 0 bases and 6 bases respectively, with 9 bases between them. The CDR3 is made up of 13 amino acids. This clonotype was obtained from a woman aged 25 to 39 with alopecia areata. Some clones in this sample may be carry-over from other donors' samples. Specimen: whole blood, collected in connection with sensitization to the hapten diphenylcyclopropenone (DPC). The V and J genes are TRBV6-5 and TRBJ2-7; a weak D match, TRBD2 (5 bases). The CDR3 here is CASSYSPGFEQYF. The CDR3 DNA reads as TGTGCCAGCAGTTACTCCCCGGGATTCGAGCAGTACTTC.